This TCR beta chain was profiled in a study of T-cell memory formation after mild COVID-19. 5'RACE, which relied on constant-segment primers, yielded TCR alpha and TCR beta cDNA libraries carrying sample barcodes and UMIs. TCRdb passed the 5' RACE reads through MiXCR, listing each CDR3 protein once. The sample lists approximately 150,000 distinct CDR3 sequences; 10% to 15% were seen once. The sample holds a few counts of this clonotype. V lost 1 base, J lost 7 bases, and 14 bases lay in between. The CDR3 runs 15 residues. Looked up from germline, CDR1 is SGHTA and CDR2 is FQGNSA. The sequence came from a man between 18 and 29 years old who had mild COVID-19 (a few samples of this study predate the infection). Cell type and time point are not known. Sample: PBMCs or a T cell subset sorted from them (not recorded which). V and J are TRBV7-2 and TRBJ1-3; maybe TRBD1 (6 bases). Written as DNA, the CDR3 is TGTGCCAGCAGCTTAGGCGGTACAGGGTTGAACACCATATATTTT. Encoded protein: CASSLGGTGLNTIYF.